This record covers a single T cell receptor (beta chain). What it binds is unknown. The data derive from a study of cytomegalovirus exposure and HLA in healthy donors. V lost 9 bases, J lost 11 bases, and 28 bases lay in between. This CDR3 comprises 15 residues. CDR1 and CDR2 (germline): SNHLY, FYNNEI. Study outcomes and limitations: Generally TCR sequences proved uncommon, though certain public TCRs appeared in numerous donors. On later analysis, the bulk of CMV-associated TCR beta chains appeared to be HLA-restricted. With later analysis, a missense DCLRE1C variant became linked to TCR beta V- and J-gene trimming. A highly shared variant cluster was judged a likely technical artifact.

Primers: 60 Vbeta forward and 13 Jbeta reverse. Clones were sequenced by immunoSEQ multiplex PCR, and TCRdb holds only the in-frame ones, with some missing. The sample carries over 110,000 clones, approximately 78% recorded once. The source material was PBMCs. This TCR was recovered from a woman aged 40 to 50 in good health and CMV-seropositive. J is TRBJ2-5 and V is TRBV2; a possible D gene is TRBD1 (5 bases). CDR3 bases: TGTGCCAGGGACATTAGGACGAAACCCCCGGAAGAGCAGTACTTC. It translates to CARDIRTKPPEEQYF.